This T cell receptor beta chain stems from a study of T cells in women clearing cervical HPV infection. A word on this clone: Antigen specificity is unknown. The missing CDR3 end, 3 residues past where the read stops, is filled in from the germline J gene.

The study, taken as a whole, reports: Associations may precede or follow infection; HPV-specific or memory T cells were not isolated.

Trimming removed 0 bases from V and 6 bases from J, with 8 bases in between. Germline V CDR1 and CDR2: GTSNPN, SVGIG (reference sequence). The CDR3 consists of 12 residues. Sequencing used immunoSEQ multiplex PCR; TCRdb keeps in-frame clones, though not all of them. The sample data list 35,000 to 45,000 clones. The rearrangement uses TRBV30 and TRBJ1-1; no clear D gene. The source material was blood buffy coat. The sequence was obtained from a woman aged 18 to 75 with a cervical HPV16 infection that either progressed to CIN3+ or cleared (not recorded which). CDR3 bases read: TGTGCCTGGAGTGTAGGGCCAGCTGAA. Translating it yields CAWSVGPAE. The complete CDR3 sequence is CAWSVGPAEAFF.